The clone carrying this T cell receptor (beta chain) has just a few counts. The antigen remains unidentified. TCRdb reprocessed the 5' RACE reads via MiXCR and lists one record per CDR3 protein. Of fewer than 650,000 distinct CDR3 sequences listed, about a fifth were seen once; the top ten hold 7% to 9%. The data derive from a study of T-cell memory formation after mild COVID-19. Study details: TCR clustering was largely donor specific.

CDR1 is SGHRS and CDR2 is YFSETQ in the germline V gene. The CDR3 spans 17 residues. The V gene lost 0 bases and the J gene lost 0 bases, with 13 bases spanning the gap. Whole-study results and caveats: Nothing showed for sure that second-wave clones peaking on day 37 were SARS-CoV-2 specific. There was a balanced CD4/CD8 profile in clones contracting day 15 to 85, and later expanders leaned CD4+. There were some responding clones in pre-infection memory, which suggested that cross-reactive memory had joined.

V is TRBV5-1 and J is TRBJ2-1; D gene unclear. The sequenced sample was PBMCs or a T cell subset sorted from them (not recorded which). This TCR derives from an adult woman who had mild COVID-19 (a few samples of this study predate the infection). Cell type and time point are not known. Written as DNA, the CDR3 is TGCGCCAGCAGCTTGGTCGGTTTAGCCGGCTCCTACAATGAGCAGTTCTTC. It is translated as CASSLVGLAGSYNEQFF. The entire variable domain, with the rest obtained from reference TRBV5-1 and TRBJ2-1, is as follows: KAGVTQTPRYLIKTRGQQVTLSCSPISGHRSVSWYQQTPGQGLQFLFEYFSETQRNKGNFPGRFSGRQFSNSRSEMNVSTLELGDSALYLCASSLVGLAGSYNEQFFGPGTRLTVL.